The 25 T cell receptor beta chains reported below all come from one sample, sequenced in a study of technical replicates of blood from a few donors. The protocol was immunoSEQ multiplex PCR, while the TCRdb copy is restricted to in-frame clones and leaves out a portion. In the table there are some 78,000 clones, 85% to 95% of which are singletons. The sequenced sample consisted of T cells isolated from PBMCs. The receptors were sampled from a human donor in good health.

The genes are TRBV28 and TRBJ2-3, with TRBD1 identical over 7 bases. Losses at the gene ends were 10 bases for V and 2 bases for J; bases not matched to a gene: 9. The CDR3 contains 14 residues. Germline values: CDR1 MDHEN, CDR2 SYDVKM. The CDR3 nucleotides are TGTGCCATATCGACAGGGTCTTACACAGATACGCAGTATTTT. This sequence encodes CAISTGSYTDTQYF.

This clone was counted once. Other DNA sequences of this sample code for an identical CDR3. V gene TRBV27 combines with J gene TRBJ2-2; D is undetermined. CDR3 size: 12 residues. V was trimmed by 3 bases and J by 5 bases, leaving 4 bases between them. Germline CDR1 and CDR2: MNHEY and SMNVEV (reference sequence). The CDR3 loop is CASSFSTGELFF. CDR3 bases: TGTGCCAGCAGTTTTAGTACCGGGGAGCTGTTTTTT.

As DNA, the CDR3 is TGTGCCAGCAGCCACGGGTTGAGGTCTGAAGCTTTCTTT. This encodes CASSHGLRSEAFF. The rearrangement uses TRBV14 and TRBJ1-1; D remains ambiguous. The CDR3 contains 13 residues. CDR1 SGHDN and CDR2 FVKESK come from the germline V gene. The V end was cut by 3 bases, the J end by 6 bases, with 11 bases between.

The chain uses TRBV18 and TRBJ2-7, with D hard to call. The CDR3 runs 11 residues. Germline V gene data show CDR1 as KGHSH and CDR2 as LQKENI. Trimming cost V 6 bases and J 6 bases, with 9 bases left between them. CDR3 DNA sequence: TGTGCCAGCTCGGCATCTGGCGAGCAGTACTTC. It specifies CASSASGEQYF.

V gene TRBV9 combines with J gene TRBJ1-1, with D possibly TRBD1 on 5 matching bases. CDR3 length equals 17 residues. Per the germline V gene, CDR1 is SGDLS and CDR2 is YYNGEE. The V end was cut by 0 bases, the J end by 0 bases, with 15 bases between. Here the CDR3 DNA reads TGTGCCAGCAGCGTAGGCGGGACTTACCTTATGAACACTGAAGCTTTCTTT. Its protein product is CASSVGGTYLMNTEAFF.

This CDR3 reads CAWSRDRGDTEAFF. For the CDR3, the DNA is TGTGCCTGGAGTAGGGACAGGGGGGATACTGAAGCTTTCTTT. The V call is TRBV30, the J call TRBJ1-1; the match to TRBD1 covers 11 bases. The CDR3 runs to 14 residues. V shed 2 bases, J shed 5 bases, and the junction held 4 bases outside the gene matches. The V gene's germline CDR1 is GTSNPN and CDR2 SVGIG (reference sequence).

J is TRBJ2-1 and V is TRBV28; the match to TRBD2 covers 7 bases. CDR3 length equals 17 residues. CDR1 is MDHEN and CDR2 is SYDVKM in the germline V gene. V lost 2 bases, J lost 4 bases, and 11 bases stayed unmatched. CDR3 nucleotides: TGTGCCAGCAGTTTAGTGGGGGAGGGAACCAGGTACAATGAGCAGTTCTTC. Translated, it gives CASSLVGEGTRYNEQFF.

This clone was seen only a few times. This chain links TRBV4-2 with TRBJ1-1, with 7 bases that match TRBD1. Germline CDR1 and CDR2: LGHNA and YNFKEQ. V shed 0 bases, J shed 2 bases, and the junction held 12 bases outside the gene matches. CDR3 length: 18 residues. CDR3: CASSQDSFGDSINTEAFF. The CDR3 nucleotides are TGTGCCAGCAGCCAAGACTCTTTCGGGGACAGCATAAACACTGAAGCTTTCTTT.

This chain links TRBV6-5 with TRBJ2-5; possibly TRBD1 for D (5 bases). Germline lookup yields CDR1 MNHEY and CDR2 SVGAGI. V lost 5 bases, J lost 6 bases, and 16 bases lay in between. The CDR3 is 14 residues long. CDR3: CASSPFVGQKTQYF. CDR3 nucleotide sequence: TGTGCCAGCAGTCCCTTCGTCGGACAAAAGACCCAGTACTTC.

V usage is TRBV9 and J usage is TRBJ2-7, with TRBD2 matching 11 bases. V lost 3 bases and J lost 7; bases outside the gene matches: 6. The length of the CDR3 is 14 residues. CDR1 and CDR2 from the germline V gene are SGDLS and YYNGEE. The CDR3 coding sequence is TGTGCCAGCAGCGGGTCTAGCGGGAGGATTGAGCAGTACTTC. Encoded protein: CASSGSSGRIEQYF. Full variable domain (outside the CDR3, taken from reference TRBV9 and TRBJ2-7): DSGVTQTPKHLITATGQRVTLRCSPRSGDLSVYWYQQSLDQGLQFLIQYYNGEERAKGNILERFSAQQFPDLHSELNLSSLELGDSALYFCASSGSSGRIEQYFGPGTRLTVT.

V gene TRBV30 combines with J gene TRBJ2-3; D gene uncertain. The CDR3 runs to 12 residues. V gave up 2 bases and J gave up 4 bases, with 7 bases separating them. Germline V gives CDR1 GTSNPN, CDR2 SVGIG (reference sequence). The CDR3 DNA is TGTGCCTGGAGTTACTACGCAGATACGCAGTATTTT. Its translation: CAWSYYADTQYF.

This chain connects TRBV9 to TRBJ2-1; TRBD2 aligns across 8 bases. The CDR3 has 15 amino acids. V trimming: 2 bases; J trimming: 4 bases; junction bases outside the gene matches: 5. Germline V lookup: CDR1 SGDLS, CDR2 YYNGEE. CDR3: CASSVSGAPYNEQFF. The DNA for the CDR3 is TGTGCCAGCAGCGTTAGCGGGGCCCCGTACAATGAGCAGTTCTTC.

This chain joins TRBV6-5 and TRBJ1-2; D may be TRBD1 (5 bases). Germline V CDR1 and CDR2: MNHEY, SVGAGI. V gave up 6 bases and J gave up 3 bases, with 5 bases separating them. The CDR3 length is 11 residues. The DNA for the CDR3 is TGTGCCAGCAGACAGGACTATGGCTACACCTTC. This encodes CASRQDYGYTF.

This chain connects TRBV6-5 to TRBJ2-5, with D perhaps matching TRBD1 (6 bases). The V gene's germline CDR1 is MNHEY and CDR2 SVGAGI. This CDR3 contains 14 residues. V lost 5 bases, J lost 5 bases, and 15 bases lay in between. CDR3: CASSAPQGSETQYF. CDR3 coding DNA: TGTGCCAGCAGTGCGCCGCAGGGGAGCGAGACCCAGTACTTC.

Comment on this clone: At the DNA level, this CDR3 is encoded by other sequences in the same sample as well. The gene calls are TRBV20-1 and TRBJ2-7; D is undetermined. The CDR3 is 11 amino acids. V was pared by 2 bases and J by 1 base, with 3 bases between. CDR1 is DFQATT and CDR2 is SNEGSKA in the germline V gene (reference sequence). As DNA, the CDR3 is TGCAGTGCTAGATCGTCCTACGAGCAGTACTTC. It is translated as CSARSSYEQYF.

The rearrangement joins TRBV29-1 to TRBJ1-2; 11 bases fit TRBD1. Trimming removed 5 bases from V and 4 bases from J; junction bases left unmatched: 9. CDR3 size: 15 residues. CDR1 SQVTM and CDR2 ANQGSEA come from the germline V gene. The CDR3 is CSVTVSGQGAYGYTF. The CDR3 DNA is TGCAGCGTTACTGTATCAGGACAGGGGGCCTATGGCTACACCTTC.

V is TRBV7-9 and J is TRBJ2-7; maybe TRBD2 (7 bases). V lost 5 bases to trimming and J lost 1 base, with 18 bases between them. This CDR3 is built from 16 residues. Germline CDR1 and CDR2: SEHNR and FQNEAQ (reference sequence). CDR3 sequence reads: CASSPPAGAKSYEQYF. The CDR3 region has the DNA TGTGCCAGCAGCCCCCCGGCGGGGGCCAAATCCTACGAGCAGTACTTC.

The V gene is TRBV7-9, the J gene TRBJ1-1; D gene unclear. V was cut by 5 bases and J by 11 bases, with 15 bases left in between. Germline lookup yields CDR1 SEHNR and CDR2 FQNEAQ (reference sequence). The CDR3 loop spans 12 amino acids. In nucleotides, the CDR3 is TGTGCCAGCAGCCGACCTGACTTGGAGGCTTTCTTT. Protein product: CASSRPDLEAFF.

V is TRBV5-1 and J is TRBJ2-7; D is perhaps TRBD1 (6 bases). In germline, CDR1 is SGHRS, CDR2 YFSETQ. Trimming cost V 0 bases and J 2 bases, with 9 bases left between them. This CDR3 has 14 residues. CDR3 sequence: CASSLAGQTYEQYF. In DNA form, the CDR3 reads TGCGCCAGCAGCTTGGCGGGACAAACCTACGAGCAGTACTTC.

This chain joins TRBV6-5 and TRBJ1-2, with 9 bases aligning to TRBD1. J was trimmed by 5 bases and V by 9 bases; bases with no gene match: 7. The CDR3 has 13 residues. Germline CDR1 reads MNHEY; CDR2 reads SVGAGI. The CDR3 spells CASSDRGRYGYTF. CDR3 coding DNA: TGTGCCAGTTCCGACAGGGGGAGATATGGCTACACCTTC.

For the CDR3, the DNA is TGTGCCAGCAGCTTAACTGGGACTAAGGATACGCAGTATTTT. Amino acids: CASSLTGTKDTQYF. The chain recombines TRBV7-3 with TRBJ2-3; 7 bases are a match to TRBD2. This CDR3 is built from 14 residues. The V and J ends lost 0 bases and 6 bases, in that order; junction bases with no gene match: 3. The germline V gene has CDR1 SGHTA and CDR2 FQGTGA.

CDR3 amino acids: CASSQGPGIAKNIQYF. CDR3 in DNA: TGTGCCAGCAGCCAAGGCCCCGGGATAGCCAAAAACATTCAGTACTTC. The genes are TRBV14 and TRBJ2-4, with D possibly matching TRBD2 (5 bases). CDR1 and CDR2 (germline): SGHDN, FVKESK. V dropped 1 base and J dropped 0 bases, with 10 bases sitting between them. The CDR3 spans 16 residues.

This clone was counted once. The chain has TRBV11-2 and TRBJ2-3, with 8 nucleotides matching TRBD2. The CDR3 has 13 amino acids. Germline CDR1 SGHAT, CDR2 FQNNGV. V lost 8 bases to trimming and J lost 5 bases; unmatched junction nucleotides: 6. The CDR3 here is CASHREGRDTQYF. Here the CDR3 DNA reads TGTGCCAGCCACCGGGAGGGTCGAGATACGCAGTATTTT.

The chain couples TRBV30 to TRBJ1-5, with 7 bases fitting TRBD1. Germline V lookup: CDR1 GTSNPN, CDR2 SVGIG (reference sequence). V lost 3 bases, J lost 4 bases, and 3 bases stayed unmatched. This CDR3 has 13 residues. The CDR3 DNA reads TGTGCCTGGAGCCCGGACAGGAATCAGCCCCAGCATTTT. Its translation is CAWSPDRNQPQHF.

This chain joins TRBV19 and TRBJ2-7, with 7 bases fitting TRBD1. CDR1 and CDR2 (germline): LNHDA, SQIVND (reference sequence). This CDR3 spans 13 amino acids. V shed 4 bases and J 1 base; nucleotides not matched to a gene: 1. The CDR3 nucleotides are TGTGCCAGTAGTACACAGGGGTCCTACGAGCAGTACTTC. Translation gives CASSTQGSYEQYF.